This T cell receptor (beta chain) was profiled in a study of T-cell memory formation after mild COVID-19. Study information: Largely, the TCR clusters proved donor specific. Study findings and constraints: Several responding clones turned up in pre-infection memory, indicating that cross-reactive memory may have taken part. Among clones peaking at day 37 in the second wave, SARS-CoV-2 specificity remained unconfirmed.

TCRdb re-derived calls from the 5' RACE reads in MiXCR, one entry per CDR3 protein. This table has about 300,000 distinct CDR3 sequences, approximately 19% appearing once. This clonotype was recorded a few times. What it binds is not known. After removal of 5 bases from V and 10 bases from J, the junction contained 14 bases not matched to a gene. The CDR3 runs 15 residues. Sequencing was done on a sample of PBMCs or a T cell subset sorted from them (not recorded which). The sequence was obtained from a man aged 18-30 years who had mild COVID-19 (a few samples of this study predate the infection). Cell type and time point are not known. The chain carries TRBV12-3 or TRBV12-4 and TRBJ2-1; 7 bases match TRBD2. The CDR3 DNA reads as TGTGCCAGCAGTCTGTTAGCGGGTCCGGCGGTGGAGCAGTTCTTC. This gives the protein CASSLLAGPAVEQFF.